These 30 T cell receptor beta chains originate from one sample sequenced in a study of T-cell memory formation after mild COVID-19. TCRdb itself ran the 5' RACE reads through MiXCR, one entry per CDR3 protein. The profile shows some 260,000 distinct CDR3 sequences, 16% of them singletons. The sequenced material came from PBMCs or a T cell subset sorted from them (not recorded which). The receptor set was obtained from a man younger than 35 who had mild COVID-19 (a few samples of this study predate the infection). Cell type and time point are not known.

The gene calls are TRBV5-1 and TRBJ1-1, with D maybe TRBD1 (6 bases). The CDR3 has 15 amino acids. In germline, CDR1 is SGHRS, CDR2 YFSETQ. The V gene lost 4 bases and the J gene lost 2 bases, with 15 bases spanning the gap. The CDR3, as DNA: TGCGCCAGCAGCGTTGGAGGGGGGGATAACACTGAAGCTTTCTTT. Translating it yields CASSVGGGDNTEAFF.

In its sample, this clonotype was seen many times. V usage is TRBV20-1 and J usage is TRBJ2-5, with 8 bases matching TRBD1. The V gene's germline CDR1 is DFQATT and CDR2 SNEGSKA (reference sequence). CDR3 length: 14 residues. V lost 5 bases to trimming and J lost 2 bases; unmatched junction nucleotides: 7. The CDR3 sequence is CSAVPGTGQETQYF. CDR3 bases: TGCAGTGCTGTCCCCGGGACAGGACAAGAGACCCAGTACTTC.

This chain uses TRBV5-1 with TRBJ1-1; D unresolved. Between the trimmed V and J ends, which lost 4 bases and 4 bases, there was a span of 17 bases. Germline V gene lookup returns CDR1 SGHRS and CDR2 YFSETQ. This CDR3 has 15 amino acids. The CDR3 spells CASSHSYVGPTEAFF. CDR3 in DNA: TGCGCCAGCAGCCACTCGTATGTTGGGCCCACTGAAGCTTTCTTT.

The rearrangement joins TRBV7-2 to TRBJ2-7, with D possibly TRBD2 on 6 matching bases. The germline V and J ends were trimmed by 1 base and 2 bases, with 9 bases remaining between them. The CDR3 is 14 amino acids. Germline lookup yields CDR1 SGHTA and CDR2 FQGNSA. The CDR3 region has the DNA TGTGCCAGCAGCTTAGGGAGGGGTACCTACGAGCAGTACTTC. Protein product: CASSLGRGTYEQYF.

The CDR3 sequence is CASSPPVPSYEQYV. CDR3 in DNA: TGTGCCAGCTCACCACCTGTCCCCAGTTACGAGCAGTACGTC. This chain connects TRBV18 to TRBJ2-7; no reliable D call. CDR1 and CDR2 (germline): KGHSH, LQKENI. Trimming removed 0 bases at V and 4 bases at J, with 10 bases between. The CDR3 spans 14 residues.

Only a few counts were recorded for this clonotype. The chain uses TRBV3-1 and TRBJ1-3; D gene ambiguous. Germline CDR1 and CDR2: LGHDT and YNNKEL (reference sequence). Trimming shortened V by 4 bases and J by 4 bases, and 11 bases separated the two germline ends. There are 14 residues in the CDR3. This CDR3 reads CASSLSGYGNTIYF. The CDR3 DNA sequence: TGTGCCAGCAGCCTCTCGGGGTACGGAAACACCATATATTTT.

The genes are TRBV6-2 or TRBV6-3 and TRBJ2-3, with 8 nucleotides matching TRBD1. Germline V gene data show CDR1 as MNHEY and CDR2 as SVGEGT. V was clipped by 6 bases and J by 5 bases; unmatched bases: 10. CDR3 length equals 15 residues. CDR3 DNA: TGTGCCAGCAGACCACAAGGACAGGGAGTAGATACGCAGTATTTT. Amino acid sequence: CASRPQGQGVDTQYF.

This rearrangement joins TRBV30 to TRBJ1-1, with unresolved D. Germline lookup yields CDR1 GTSNPN and CDR2 SVGIG (reference sequence). V was clipped by 8 bases and J by 3 bases, with 13 bases between them. The CDR3 contains 12 residues. In nucleotides, the CDR3 is TGTGCCACAGCAGAACGGCACACTGAAGCTTTCTTT. Protein product: CATAERHTEAFF.

CDR3 nucleotide sequence: TGTGCCAGCAGTTACGGGTTAGCGGGGGGTCTCCAAGAGACCCAGTACTTC. Translated, it gives CASSYGLAGGLQETQYF. The rearrangement uses TRBV6-6 and TRBJ2-5; 10 nucleotides align to TRBD2. Losses at the gene ends were 2 bases for V and 1 base for J; bases not matched to a gene: 7. Looked up from germline, CDR1 is MNHNY and CDR2 is SVGAGI (reference sequence). The CDR3 is 17 amino acids.

This clonotype was counted many times. The chain has TRBV5-6 and TRBJ1-1; D is undetermined. Germline V gene data show CDR1 as SGHDT and CDR2 as YYEEEE. The CDR3 has 11 amino acids. Trimming stripped 5 bases from V and 3 bases from J, with 5 bases between. The DNA of the CDR3 is TGTGCCAGCAGTTTATACACTGAAGCTTTCTTT. Translation gives CASSLYTEAFF.

This clonotype came up many times. The chain has TRBV6-1 and TRBJ2-2, with D uncertain. This CDR3 region has 13 residues. The V gene's germline CDR1 is MNHNS and CDR2 SASEGT. Trimming shortened V by 5 bases and J by 6 bases, and 10 bases separated the two germline ends. For the CDR3, the DNA is TGTGCCAGCAGTCTTCGCCGGGCCGGGGAGCTGTTTTTT. This encodes CASSLRRAGELFF.

This clonotype has ten or more counts. V and J are TRBV20-1 and TRBJ2-5; 10 positions match TRBD2. The CDR3 contains 15 residues. Germline trimming cut 4 bases from V and 0 bases from J; bases unmatched to any gene: 5. Germline CDR1 reads DFQATT; CDR2 reads SNEGSKA (reference sequence). This chain's CDR3 is CSANKLAGNQETQYF. As DNA, the CDR3 is TGCAGTGCTAATAAACTAGCGGGGAACCAAGAGACCCAGTACTTC.

Note on this clonotype: A junction end diverges from the germline sequence, so it may reflect a read error. DNA of the CDR3: TGTGCCAGCAGCTTAGCGGGACAGGGGTCCCCGACCGCTTTT. Amino acids: CASSLAGQGSPTAF. V is TRBV7-2 and J is TRBJ1-4; 10 bases map to TRBD1. CDR1 SGHTA and CDR2 FQGNSA come from the germline V gene. This CDR3 spans 14 amino acids.

The genes are TRBV29-1 and TRBJ1-1, with TRBD1 matching 8 bases. J gave up 0 bases and V 7 bases, and 4 bases lay outside the gene matches. Germline loops: CDR1 SQVTM, CDR2 ANQGSEA. The CDR3 has 13 amino acids. The CDR3 sequence is CSGRQGMNTEAFF. Here the CDR3 DNA reads TGCAGCGGAAGACAGGGGATGAACACTGAAGCTTTCTTT.

This clonotype has just a few counts. This chain joins TRBV11-2 and TRBJ2-7; D gene unclear. The V gene's germline CDR1 is SGHAT and CDR2 FQNNGV. This CDR3 contains 10 residues. Trimming removed 8 bases at V and 5 bases at J, with 7 bases between. CDR3 loop: CASPADEQYF. The CDR3, as DNA: TGTGCCAGCCCGGCAGACGAGCAGTACTTC.

This clonotype was picked up a small number of times. The V and J genes are TRBV24-1 and TRBJ1-4; no definite D call. CDR3 length: 12 amino acids. Germline loops: CDR1 KGHDR, CDR2 SFDVKD. V was cut by 3 bases and J by 3 bases, with 1 base left in between. CDR3 residues: CATSDANEKLFF. The CDR3 bases are TGTGCCACCAGTGATGCTAATGAAAAACTGTTTTTT.

This clonotype showed up just a few times. This chain links TRBV7-2 with TRBJ2-4; no reliable D call. Germline CDR1 is SGHTA and CDR2 is FQGNSA. Trimming removed 5 bases at V and 0 bases at J, with 17 bases between. The CDR3 spans 17 residues. The CDR3 nucleotides read TGTGCCAGCAGCCTACGGCAGTCGGGTGTAGCCAAAAACATTCAGTACTTC. It encodes CASSLRQSGVAKNIQYF.

The chain links TRBV6-6 to TRBJ1-5; D gene unclear. This CDR3 has 15 amino acids. The germline CDR1 and CDR2 sequences are MNHNY and SVGAGI (reference sequence). With 0 bases removed from V and 7 bases from J, the gap between germline ends came to 13 bases. The CDR3 loop reads CASSYSIRDRQPQHF. The CDR3 DNA reads TGTGCCAGCAGTTACTCGATCCGGGATAGGCAGCCCCAGCATTTT.

Many counts were recorded for this clonotype. J is TRBJ1-6 and V is TRBV4-1; TRBD1 is a possible D gene (5 bases). Germline assignment: CDR1 MGHRA and CDR2 YSYEKL. The V and J ends lost 1 base and 7 bases respectively, with 8 bases between them. This CDR3 is 14 amino acids long. CDR3 DNA: TGCGCCAGCAGCCAAGCTGGGGGGAATTCACCCCTCCACTTT. Its protein product is CASSQAGGNSPLHF.

This clonotype was picked up a small number of times. DNA of the CDR3: TGTGCCAGCAGTCCTGACAGGGGGCTGGGGGAGACCCAGTACTTC. Translation: CASSPDRGLGETQYF. The chain uses TRBV2 and TRBJ2-5; TRBD1 matches at 10 bases. Germline V gene sequence: CDR1 SNHLY, CDR2 FYNNEI. Trimming removed 5 bases from V and 5 bases from J; junction bases left unmatched: 8. This CDR3 is 15 amino acids long.

This clonotype was detected only a few times. V usage is TRBV6-2 or TRBV6-3 and J usage is TRBJ1-5; no clear D. V lost 0 bases and J 2 bases, leaving 8 bases between the germline ends. Germline V gene data show CDR1 as MNHEY and CDR2 as SVGEGT. CDR3 length: 15 residues. CDR3 in amino acids: CASSYSGDGNQPQHF. The DNA for the CDR3 is TGTGCCAGCAGTTACTCCGGAGATGGCAATCAGCCCCAGCATTTT.

The genes are TRBV7-2 and TRBJ2-3; D gene uncertain. Trimming took off 1 base at V and 11 bases at J, with 16 bases between the two ends. CDR1 is SGHTA, CDR2 FQGNSA, per germline. CDR3 length equals 14 residues. CDR3 sequence: CASSLEERRPKQYF. The CDR3, as DNA: TGTGCCAGCAGCTTAGAAGAGAGGCGACCGAAGCAGTATTTT. Based on the CDR3 plus reference TRBV7-2 and TRBJ2-3, the full variable domain is GAGVSQSPSNKVTEKGKDVELRCDPISGHTALYWYRQSLGQGLEFLIYFQGNSAPDKSGLPSDRFSAERTGGSVSTLTIQRTQQEDSAVYLCASSLEERRPKQYFGPGTRLTVL.

The chain has TRBV7-9 and TRBJ1-2, with D tentatively TRBD1 (6 bases). This CDR3 region has 12 residues. Trimming pared 1 base from V and 10 bases from J, leaving 10 bases between. CDR1 SEHNR and CDR2 FQNEAQ come from the germline V gene (reference sequence). DNA of the CDR3: TGTGCCAGCAGCTTAGATTCAGGGGACTACACCTTC. Encoded protein: CASSLDSGDYTF.

This clonotype was detected a few times. J is TRBJ1-5 and V is TRBV6-1, with unresolved D. Trimming pared 5 bases from V and 0 bases from J, leaving 11 bases between. The CDR3 has 15 residues. Germline CDR1 and CDR2: MNHNS and SASEGT. The CDR3 is CASSLGWSSNQPQHF. CDR3 DNA sequence: TGTGCCAGCAGTTTGGGGTGGTCTAGCAATCAGCCCCAGCATTTT.

In this sample, this clonotype turned up a few times. The chain links TRBV7-9 to TRBJ1-1; the D is unclear. Germline V gene lookup returns CDR1 SEHNR and CDR2 FQNEAQ (reference sequence). The CDR3 runs to 14 residues. With 3 bases removed from V and 0 bases from J, the gap between germline ends came to 8 bases. CDR3 coding DNA: TGTGCCAGCAGCTTCCGGAACATGAACACTGAAGCTTTCTTT. Amino acids: CASSFRNMNTEAFF.

This chain connects TRBV7-9 to TRBJ1-5; possibly TRBD1 for D (6 bases). Deletions cut 1 base from V and 5 bases from J, with 12 bases between. This CDR3 has 15 amino acids. Germline V gene sequence: CDR1 SEHNR, CDR2 FQNEAQ (reference sequence). CDR3 sequence: CASSLGSGEHQPQHF. The CDR3, as DNA: TGTGCCAGCAGCTTAGGGTCAGGGGAGCATCAGCCCCAGCATTTT.

This chain links TRBV3-1 with TRBJ2-3, with 7 bases lining up with TRBD2. Germline V gene sequence: CDR1 LGHDT, CDR2 YNNKEL (reference sequence). This CDR3 has 15 amino acids. Trimming removed 0 bases from V and 2 bases from J; junction bases left unmatched: 2. In DNA, the CDR3 is TGTGCCAGCAGCCAAGATCTAGCGGACACAGATACGCAGTATTTT. It yields the protein CASSQDLADTDTQYF.

This chain joins TRBV5-5 and TRBJ1-6; D gene ambiguous. The CDR3 covers 16 residues. Germline CDR1 and CDR2: SGHKS and YYEKEE (reference sequence). The V gene lost 0 bases and the J gene lost 0 bases, with 7 bases spanning the gap. The CDR3 here is CASSLGESSYNSPLHF. Here the CDR3 DNA reads TGTGCCAGCAGCTTGGGGGAGAGCTCCTATAATTCACCCCTCCACTTT.

This clonotype was detected only a few times. The rearrangement links TRBV7-2 to TRBJ1-2; D gene ambiguous. Germline V gene data show CDR1 as SGHTA and CDR2 as FQGNSA. The V and J ends lost 3 bases and 4 bases respectively, with 9 bases between them. The CDR3 extends over 13 amino acids. CDR3 sequence reads: CASSLEGRYGYTF. The CDR3 bases are TGTGCCAGCAGCTTGGAAGGGCGCTATGGCTACACCTTC.

The V and J genes are TRBV5-1 and TRBJ2-7; weak D call: TRBD1 (6 bases). The V gene lost 4 bases and the J gene lost 9 bases, with 17 bases spanning the gap. Germline V gene data show CDR1 as SGHRS and CDR2 as YFSETQ. The CDR3 totals 13 residues. In nucleotides, the CDR3 is TGCGCCAGCAGCCCGGACAGCGAAATCGGGCAGTACTTC. Translating it yields CASSPDSEIGQYF.